This T cell receptor (beta chain) was identified in a study of T cells in narcolepsy. Study conclusions and caveats: Reportedly, autoreactive clonotypes were serially detected in patients' blood but not controls'. Autoreactive clone sequences were missing from some blood memory CD4+ repertoires.

Only in-frame clones appear in the TCRdb table, and some are missing; sequencing was by immunoSEQ multiplex PCR. The sample yields 25,000 to 35,000 clones, under 85% seen once. The junction had 11 bases not matched to a gene; V was cut back by 1 base and J by 9 bases. This CDR3 is built from 17 residues. Germline V gives CDR1 MGHRA, CDR2 YSYEKL. Notes on this clone: No antigen is known for it.

The rearrangement uses TRBV4-1 and TRBJ1-6, with 8 nucleotides matching TRBD1. Material: CD45RA- memory CD4+ T cells from PBMCs. The TCR was taken from a human donor with narcolepsy. The CDR3 sequence is CASSQVGIVRGPSPLHF. CDR3 coding DNA: TGCGCCAGCAGCCAAGTAGGAATTGTCAGGGGGCCTTCACCCCTCCACTTT.